This is a list of T cell receptor beta chains from one sample in a study of control samples from healthy donors and cancer patients. Libraries were prepared by immunoSEQ multiplex PCR; TCRdb keeps only in-frame clonotypes and omits some of them. The sample consists of roughly 80,000 clones, around nine tenths of them appearing once. Sequencing was performed on blood. The origin of the receptors is a woman aged 45-65 years in good health. The CDR3 runs from the conserved cysteine through the conserved F or W. The D gene is left open where the match is weak. The size field is filled for only some rows; it gives once, few, many or a size class.

CDR3 DNA: TGCGCCAGCAGCTGGGGACCTCTGACAGGGGACACCGGGGAGCTGTTTTTT
CDR3 protein: CASSWGPLTGDTGELFF
clone size: .
D gene: TRBD1
J gene: TRBJ2-2
V gene: TRBV5-1

CDR3 DNA: TGTGCCAGTAGTTATCAGGGGCGAGGCCAGCCCCAGCATTTT
CDR3 protein: CASSYQGRGQPQHF
clone size: .
D gene: .
J gene: TRBJ1-5
V gene: TRBV19

CDR3 DNA: TGTGCCTGGAGTGAGGGGGGGAGTAACTATGGCTACACCTTC
CDR3 protein: CAWSEGGSNYGYTF
clone size: .
D gene: .
J gene: TRBJ1-2
V gene: TRBV30

CDR3 DNA: TGTGCCAGCAGCGGGACAGGGGTGGGGGAAAAACTGTTTTTT
CDR3 protein: CASSGTGVGEKLFF
clone size: .
D gene: TRBD1
J gene: TRBJ1-4
V gene: TRBV5-6

CDR3 DNA: TGTGCCAGCAGCTTAAGCCCCAATTCACCCCTCCACTTT
CDR3 protein: CASSLSPNSPLHF
clone size: .
D gene: .
J gene: TRBJ1-6
V gene: TRBV7-8

CDR3 DNA: TGTGCCAGCAGCCAAGGGGACAGATATTTTAGCACAGATACGCAGTATTTT
CDR3 protein: CASSQGDRYFSTDTQYF
clone size: .
D gene: TRBD1
J gene: TRBJ2-3
V gene: TRBV3-1/TRBV3-2

CDR3 DNA: TGTGCCAGCAGCCCCGGGACAGCTGGCACCGGGGAGCTGTTTTTT
CDR3 protein: CASSPGTAGTGELFF
clone size: .
D gene: TRBD1
J gene: TRBJ2-2
V gene: TRBV3-1/TRBV3-2

CDR3 DNA: TGTGCCACTGACGACCCCAGTAAAACTGAAGCTTTCTTT
CDR3 protein: CATDDPSKTEAFF
clone size: .
D gene: .
J gene: TRBJ1-1
V gene: TRBV19

CDR3 DNA: TGTGCCAGCAGCCAGGAGCCTTATGGCTACACCTTC
CDR3 protein: CASSQEPYGYTF
clone size: .
D gene: .
J gene: TRBJ1-2
V gene: TRBV3-1/TRBV3-2

CDR3 DNA: TGTGCCTGGAGTTCATCCGGAAACACCATATATTTT
CDR3 protein: CAWSSSGNTIYF
clone size: .
D gene: .
J gene: TRBJ1-3
V gene: TRBV30

CDR3 DNA: TGTGCCAGCAGCTTAGCGAGTCCCACTGAAGCTTTCTTT
CDR3 protein: CASSLASPTEAFF
clone size: .
D gene: .
J gene: TRBJ1-1
V gene: TRBV7-9

CDR3 DNA: TGTGCCAGCAGCCAGGGGGTTTCTGAAGCTTTCTTT
CDR3 protein: CASSQGVSEAFF
clone size: few
D gene: TRBD1
J gene: TRBJ1-1
V gene: TRBV5-5

CDR3 DNA: TGTGCCAGCAGTTCTGTGACAGGGGCGAATCAGGCCGTGCAGTTCTTC
CDR3 protein: CASSSVTGANQAVQFF
clone size: once
D gene: TRBD1
J gene: TRBJ2-1
V gene: TRBV27

CDR3 DNA: TGTGCCAGCAGCTTAGTGGGGGCAACTAATGAAAAACTGTTTTTT
CDR3 protein: CASSLVGATNEKLFF
clone size: .
D gene: .
J gene: TRBJ1-4
V gene: TRBV7-9